The 24 T cell receptor beta chains in this list originate from one sample, sequenced in a study of Tregs in tolerant kidney transplant recipients. Measured with immunoSEQ multiplex PCR; TCRdb has only the in-frame clones, and not every one. This table lists approximately 52,000 clones. Sequenced material: CD4+ T cells from blood, taken before the transplant. Receptors originate from a human donor who received a combined kidney and bone marrow transplant.

On this clone itself: Coverage ceases 3 residues before the CDR3 finishes, and the germline J gene fills in the end. The V and J genes are TRBV7-3 and TRBJ2-1; D may be TRBD1 (6 bases). The CDR3 spans 14 residues. The germline CDR1 and CDR2 sequences are SGHTA and FQGTGA. Trimming took 3 bases from V and 4 from J, leaving 10 bases between them. The sequenced part of the CDR3 DNA is TGTGCCAGCAGCTTCGACAGGAGTTACAATGAG. As protein: CASSFDRSYNE. In full, the CDR3 is CASSFDRSYNEQFF.

On this clone itself: The read terminates 3 residues before the CDR3 end, so the remaining end is supplied by the germline J gene. The genes are TRBV20-1 and TRBJ2-7, with D tentatively TRBD2 (6 bases). V was clipped by 7 bases and J by 6 bases, with 13 bases between them. The germline gives CDR1 DFQATT, CDR2 SNEGSKA (reference sequence). The CDR3 consists of 11 residues. This CDR3 is CSGRAGSEQYF. Incomplete CDR3 DNA: TGCAGTGGCCGAGCGGGTTCCGAG.

A remark on this clone: The read finishes 3 residues shy of the CDR3 end, and the germline J gene is used to complete it. V is TRBV12-3 or TRBV12-4 and J is TRBJ2-7; TRBD2 might be the D (6 bases). V lost 6 bases, J lost 5 bases, and 17 bases lay in between. The length of the CDR3 is 14 residues. The CDR3 loop is CASSPAGGWDEQYF. The covered CDR3 bases are TGTGCCAGCAGCCCGGCCGGGGGTTGGGACGAG.

To note about this clone: The read stops 3 residues short of the end of the CDR3; the missing end is completed from the germline J gene. This sequence joins TRBV30 and TRBJ1-6; 7 bases are shared with TRBD1. The J segment lost 10 bases and the V segment lost 3 bases, leaving 15 bases of the junction unmatched. CDR3 length: 16 residues. Germline-derived CDR1 and CDR2 are GTSNPN and SVGIG (reference sequence). The CDR3 DNA, read in part, is TGTGCCTGGAGAGAAGGGGCAACAGGGGTTGGATCACCC. Its protein product is CAWREGATGVGSP. The full CDR3 reads CAWREGATGVGSPLHF.

The covered CDR3 bases are TGTGCCAGTAGTATTGGGACTAGCGGGAGGGCCGGGGAG. Residues: CASSIGTSGRAGE. The whole CDR3 sequence reads CASSIGTSGRAGELFF. V usage is TRBV19 and J usage is TRBJ2-2; 16 bases line up with TRBD2. The sequence runs out 3 residues before the end of the CDR3; the remainder is reconstructed from the germline J gene. This CDR3 contains 16 residues. Germline values: CDR1 LNHDA, CDR2 SQIVND (reference sequence). Germline trimming cut 3 bases from V and 6 bases from J; bases unmatched to any gene: 1. Using reference TRBV19 and TRBJ2-2 for the parts outside the CDR3, the full variable domain is DGGITQSPKYLFRKEGQNVTLSCEQNLNHDAMYWYRQDPGQGLRLIYYSQIVNDFQKGDIAEGYSVSREKKESFPLTVTSAQKNPTAFYLCASSIGTSGRAGELFFGEGSRLTVL.

The CDR3 here is CASSEALLKGHNKETQYF. CDR3 DNA, as far as it was read: TGTGCCAGCAGTGAAGCGCTTCTCAAGGGACACAACAAAGAGACC. The V call is TRBV2, the J call TRBJ2-5; a possible D gene is TRBD1 (6 bases). Sequencing ends 3 residues short of the CDR3 end; the germline J gene provides the rest. The CDR3 sequence is 18 residues long. CDR1 and CDR2 (germline): SNHLY, FYNNEI. Trimming took off 0 bases at V and 3 bases at J, with 20 bases between the two ends.

As to this clone: The CDR3 goes on 3 residues after the read ends, and that part is filled in from the germline J gene. The genes are TRBV7-2 and TRBJ1-2, with D tentatively TRBD1 (5 bases). The CDR3 extends over 15 amino acids. CDR1 is SGHTA and CDR2 is FQGNSA in the germline V gene. Trimming removed 1 base from V and 5 bases from J, with 14 bases in between. The sequenced CDR3 bases are TGTGCCAGCAGCTTAGGGGGGGGGAGTCTATATGGC. Protein product: CASSLGGGSLYG. The whole CDR3 region reads CASSLGGGSLYGYTF.

In regard to this clone: Sequencing ends 3 residues short of the CDR3 end; the germline J gene provides the rest. The rearrangement joins TRBV19 to TRBJ1-5; D is perhaps TRBD1 (6 bases). Germline V gene data show CDR1 as LNHDA and CDR2 as SQIVND (reference sequence). Trimming took 3 bases from V and 6 from J, leaving 9 bases between them. The CDR3 is 13 residues long. CDR3 region: CASSMDSSQPQHF. The CDR3 DNA, read in part, is TGTGCCAGTAGTATGGACAGTTCTCAGCCC.

As concerns this clone: The read stops 3 residues short of the end of the CDR3; the missing end is completed from the germline J gene. The chain joins TRBV11-2 to TRBJ1-4; 10 bases are shared with TRBD1. Germline values: CDR1 SGHAT, CDR2 FQNNGV. CDR3 length: 15 residues. J lost 8 bases, V lost 6 bases, and 9 bases had no gene match. The sequenced CDR3 bases are TGTGCCAGCAGTCCCACCGGGACAGGGGTAGAAAAA. Translated, it gives CASSPTGTGVEK. The complete CDR3 reads CASSPTGTGVEKLFF.

CDR3 region: CASSLSTSGDFSYEQYF. The CDR3 DNA, read in part, is TGCGCCAGCAGCTTATCTACTAGCGGGGACTTCTCCTACGAG. V gene TRBV5-1 combines with J gene TRBJ2-7; 10 bases are a match to TRBD2. The observed sequence ends 3 residues before the CDR3 terminus, with the missing tail filled in from the germline J gene. The CDR3 sequence is 17 residues long. Germline lookup yields CDR1 SGHRS and CDR2 YFSETQ. V dropped 2 bases and J dropped 0; count of bases not matched to a gene: 8.

A word on this clone: Sequencing ends 3 residues short of the CDR3 end; the germline J gene provides the rest. The chain joins TRBV20-1 to TRBJ2-7, with 10 bases aligning to TRBD2. CDR1 and CDR2 (germline): DFQATT, SNEGSKA (reference sequence). V shed 3 bases, J shed 0 bases, and the junction held 5 bases outside the gene matches. There are 15 residues in the CDR3. CDR3 sequence: CSASPGLASSYEQYF. The covered CDR3 bases are TGCAGTGCTAGCCCGGGACTAGCGAGCTCCTACGAG.

With regard to this clone: The read finishes 3 residues shy of the CDR3 end, and the germline J gene is used to complete it. V usage is TRBV6-7 and J usage is TRBJ2-5, with 10 positions matching TRBD2. TRBV6-7 qualifies as an ORF whose function is uncertain. This CDR3 contains 14 residues. V lost 8 bases to trimming and J lost 5 bases; unmatched junction nucleotides: 8. Incomplete CDR3 DNA: TGTGCCAGCTTAGAGCGGGAGGGGGGGGAGACC. Translating it yields CASLEREGGET. The CDR3 reads in full as CASLEREGGETQYF.

In regard to this clone: The read terminates 3 residues ahead of where the CDR3 ends, so the germline J gene completes it. The rearrangement uses TRBV5-6 and TRBJ1-4; D is unresolved. This CDR3 contains 14 residues. V was shortened by 1 base and J by 0 bases, with 4 bases between the two germline ends. The germline gives CDR1 SGHDT, CDR2 YYEEEE. The covered CDR3 bases are TGTGCCAGCAGCTTGCCGTCAACTAATGAAAAA. This sequence encodes CASSLPSTNEK. The CDR3 in its entirety is CASSLPSTNEKLFF.

For this clone: The CDR3 end lies 3 residues beyond the end of the read and is filled in from the germline J gene. The rearrangement links TRBV29-1 to TRBJ1-1, with D unresolved. V gave up 2 bases and J gave up 1 base, with 11 bases separating them. The CDR3 covers 14 residues. The germline CDR1 and CDR2 sequences are SQVTM and ANQGSEA. The CDR3 loop reads CSVELVRGNTEAFF. The part of the CDR3 DNA that was read is TGCAGCGTTGAATTGGTGCGGGGGAACACTGAA. The full variable domain, completed using reference TRBV29-1 and TRBJ1-1, is SAVISQKPSRDICQRGTSLTIQCQVDSQVTMMFWYRQQPGQSLTLIATANQGSEATYESGFVIDKFPISRPNLTFSTLTVSNMSPEDSSIYLCSVELVRGNTEAFFGQGTRLTVV.

To note about this clone: Coverage ceases 3 residues before the CDR3 finishes, and the germline J gene fills in the end. The chain couples TRBV7-2 to TRBJ2-7; D is possibly TRBD1 (5 bases). CDR3 length: 14 amino acids. The V and J ends lost 1 base and 1 base respectively, with 8 bases between them. CDR1 and CDR2 (germline): SGHTA, FQGNSA. The covered CDR3 bases are TGTGCCAGCAGCTTAGTAGGGGCTTCCTACGAG. Encoded protein: CASSLVGASYE. The entire CDR3 sequence reads CASSLVGASYEQYF.

Details on this clone: The read comes to an end 3 residues before the CDR3 does, leaving the germline J gene to fill in the end. This chain joins TRBV18 and TRBJ2-1; D not certain. Germline-derived CDR1 and CDR2 are KGHSH and LQKENI. This CDR3 is 16 amino acids long. V lost 8 bases and J lost 0, with 17 bases in between. The CDR3 region is CASAVRRSNSYNEQFF. The CDR3 bases that were read are TGTGCCAGCGCGGTGCGGAGATCTAACTCCTACAATGAG.

Notes on this clone: Read coverage stops 3 residues before the CDR3 terminus; the germline J gene supplies the remainder. The rearrangement joins TRBV6-2 or TRBV6-3 to TRBJ1-5, with D perhaps TRBD1 (5 bases). The CDR3 length is 16 residues. The germline V gene encodes CDR1 MNHEY and CDR2 SVGEGT. V was clipped by 2 bases and J by 2 bases, with 13 bases between them. The DNA read from the CDR3 is TGTGCCAGCAGTTACGGGGGGGAACGGGGCAATCAGCCC. Translating it yields CASSYGGERGNQP. The full-length CDR3 reads as CASSYGGERGNQPQHF.

For this clone: From the germline J gene comes the end of the CDR3, since the read stops 3 residues before it. The chain has TRBV20-1 and TRBJ2-1; 7 bases agree with TRBD2. V gave up 5 bases and J gave up 7 bases; unmatched junction bases: 14. The CDR3 consists of 15 residues. From germline, CDR1 is DFQATT and CDR2 SNEGSKA (reference sequence). The CDR3 region is CSAQGPAGIRNEQFF. The CDR3 DNA, read in part, is TGCAGTGCTCAGGGACCAGCGGGAATTCGTAATGAG.

Notes on this clone: The read ends 3 residues shy of where the CDR3 ends; the end is completed using the germline J gene. This chain joins TRBV20-1 and TRBJ2-5; no definite D call. Germline CDR1 reads DFQATT; CDR2 reads SNEGSKA (reference sequence). V lost 2 bases and J 3 bases, leaving 13 bases between the germline ends. The CDR3 has 14 amino acids. The sequenced part of the CDR3 DNA is TGCAGTGCTAGAAGTGATGGAAGGGAAGAGACC. This codes for CSARSDGREET. The whole CDR3 reads CSARSDGREETQYF.

In the case of this clone: The CDR3 end lies 3 residues beyond the end of the read and is filled in from the germline J gene. This chain joins TRBV7-3 and TRBJ1-5, with 12 positions matching TRBD1. V dropped 4 bases and J dropped 0; count of bases not matched to a gene: 4. The germline CDR1 and CDR2 sequences are SGHTA and FQGTGA. CDR3 length equals 17 residues. The sequenced part of the CDR3 DNA is TGTGCCAGCAGCTCCGGGACAGGGGGCTTTAGCAATCAGCCC. This sequence encodes CASSSGTGGFSNQP. The full CDR3 protein is CASSSGTGGFSNQPQHF.

Concerning this clone itself: Read coverage stops 3 residues before the CDR3 terminus; the germline J gene supplies the remainder. J is TRBJ1-2 and V is TRBV5-5; a weak D match, TRBD1 (5 bases). Per germline, CDR1 SGHKS and CDR2 YYEKEE (reference sequence). The CDR3 runs to 13 residues. Incomplete CDR3 DNA: TGTGCCAGCAGCTGGAGGGGTGGCTCGGGC. It encodes CASSWRGGSG. The whole CDR3 protein reads CASSWRGGSGYTF.

About this clone itself: The read ends 3 residues before the CDR3 terminus; that terminus is restored from the germline J gene. V usage is TRBV20-1 and J usage is TRBJ2-7; 8 bases align to TRBD2. Germline V lookup: CDR1 DFQATT, CDR2 SNEGSKA (reference sequence). The CDR3 runs 10 residues. The part of the CDR3 DNA that was read is TGCAGCGCGGGAGGCTACGAG. This sequence encodes CSAGGYE. The full CDR3 sequence reads CSAGGYEQYF.

Turning to this clone: The read ends 3 residues early relative to the CDR3; the germline J gene fills the gap. V gene TRBV30 combines with J gene TRBJ1-3; no reliable D call. CDR3 length: 14 amino acids. CDR1 GTSNPN and CDR2 SVGIG come from the germline V gene (reference sequence). V lost 0 bases, J lost 4 bases, and 10 bases lay in between. The part of the CDR3 DNA that was read is TGTGCCTGGAGTGTATCGGTCGGGGGAAACACC. Protein product: CAWSVSVGGNT. The whole CDR3 sequence reads CAWSVSVGGNTIYF.

About this clone: The read ends 3 residues early relative to the CDR3; the germline J gene fills the gap. The chain combines TRBV11-2 with TRBJ1-4; a possible D gene is TRBD1 (6 bases). Germline values: CDR1 SGHAT, CDR2 FQNNGV. This CDR3 has 15 residues. V shed 5 bases and J shed 5 bases, with 15 bases lying between them. CDR3 sequence: CASSLNRVGNEKLFF. The part of the CDR3 DNA that was read is TGTGCCAGCAGCCTAAACAGGGTGGGGAATGAAAAA.